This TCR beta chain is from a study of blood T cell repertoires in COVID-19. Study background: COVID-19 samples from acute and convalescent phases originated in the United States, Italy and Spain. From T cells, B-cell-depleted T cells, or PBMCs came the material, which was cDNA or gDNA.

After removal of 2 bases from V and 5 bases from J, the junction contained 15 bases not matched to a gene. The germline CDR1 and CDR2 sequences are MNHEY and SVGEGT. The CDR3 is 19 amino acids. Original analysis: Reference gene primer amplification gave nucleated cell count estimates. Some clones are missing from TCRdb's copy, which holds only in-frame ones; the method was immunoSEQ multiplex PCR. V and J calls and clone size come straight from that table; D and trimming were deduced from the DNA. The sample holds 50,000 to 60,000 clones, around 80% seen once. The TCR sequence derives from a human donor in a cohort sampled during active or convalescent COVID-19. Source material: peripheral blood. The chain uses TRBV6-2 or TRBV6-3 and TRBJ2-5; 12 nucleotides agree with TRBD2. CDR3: CASSYNSRLAGAWGETQYF. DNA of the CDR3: TGTGCCAGCAGTTACAATTCAAGACTAGCGGGGGCCTGGGGGGAGACCCAGTACTTC.